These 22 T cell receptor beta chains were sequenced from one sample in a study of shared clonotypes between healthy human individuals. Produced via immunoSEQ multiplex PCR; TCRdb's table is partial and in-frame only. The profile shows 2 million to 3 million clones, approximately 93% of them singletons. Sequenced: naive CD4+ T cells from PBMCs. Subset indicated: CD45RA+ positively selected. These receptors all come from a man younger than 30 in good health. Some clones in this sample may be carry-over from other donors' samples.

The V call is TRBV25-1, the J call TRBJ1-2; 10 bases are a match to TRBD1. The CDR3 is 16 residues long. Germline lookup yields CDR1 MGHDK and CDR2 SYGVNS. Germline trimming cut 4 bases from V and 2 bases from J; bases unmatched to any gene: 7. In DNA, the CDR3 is TGTGCCAGCAGTGGGACAGGGGGAATGGGAAACTATGGCTACACCTTC. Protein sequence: CASSGTGGMGNYGYTF.

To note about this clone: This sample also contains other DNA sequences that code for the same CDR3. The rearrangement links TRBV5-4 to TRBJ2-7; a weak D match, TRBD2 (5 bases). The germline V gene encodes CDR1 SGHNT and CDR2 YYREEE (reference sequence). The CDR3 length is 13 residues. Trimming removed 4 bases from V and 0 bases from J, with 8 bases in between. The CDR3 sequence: CASSRGYSYEQYF. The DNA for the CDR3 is TGTGCCAGCAGCCGGGGTTACTCCTACGAGCAGTACTTC.

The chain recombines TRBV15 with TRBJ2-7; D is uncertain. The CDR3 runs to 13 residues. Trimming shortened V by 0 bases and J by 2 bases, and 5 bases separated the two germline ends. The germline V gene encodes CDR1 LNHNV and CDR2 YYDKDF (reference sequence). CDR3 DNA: TGTGCCACCAGCAGAGATCAGGCCTACGAGCAGTACTTC. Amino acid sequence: CATSRDQAYEQYF.

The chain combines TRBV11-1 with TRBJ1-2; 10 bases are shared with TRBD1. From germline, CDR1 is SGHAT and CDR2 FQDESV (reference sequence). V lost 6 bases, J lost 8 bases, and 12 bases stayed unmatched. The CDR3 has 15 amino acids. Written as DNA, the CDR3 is TGTGCCAGCAGGGAACCGGGACAGGGGCCTCTCGGCTACACCTTC. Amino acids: CASREPGQGPLGYTF.

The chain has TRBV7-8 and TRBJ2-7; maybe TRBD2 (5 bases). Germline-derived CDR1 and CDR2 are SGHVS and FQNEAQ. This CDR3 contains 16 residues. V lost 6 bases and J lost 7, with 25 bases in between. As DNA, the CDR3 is TGTGCCAGCAGTCCCGGCAGTGAGCGGCCTCGCCTAGAGCAGTACTTC. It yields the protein CASSPGSERPRLEQYF. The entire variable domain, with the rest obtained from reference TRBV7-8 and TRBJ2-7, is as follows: GAGVSQSPRYKVAKRGQDVALRCDPISGHVSLFWYQQALGQGPEFLTYFQNEAQLDKSGLPSDRFFAERPEGSVSTLKIQRTQQEDSAVYLCASSPGSERPRLEQYFGPGTRLTVT.

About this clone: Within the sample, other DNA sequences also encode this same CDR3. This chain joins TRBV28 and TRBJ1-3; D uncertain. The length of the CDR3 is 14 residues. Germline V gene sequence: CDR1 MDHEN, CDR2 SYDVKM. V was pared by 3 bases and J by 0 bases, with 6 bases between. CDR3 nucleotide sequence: TGTGCCAGCAGTTTGTACAGCTCTGGAAACACCATATATTTT. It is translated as CASSLYSSGNTIYF.

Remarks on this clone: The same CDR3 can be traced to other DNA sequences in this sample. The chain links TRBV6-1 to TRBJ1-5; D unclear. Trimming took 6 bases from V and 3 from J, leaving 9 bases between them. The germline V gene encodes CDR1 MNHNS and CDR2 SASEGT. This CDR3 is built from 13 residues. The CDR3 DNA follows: TGTGCCAGCAGGGCGGGGAACAATCAGCCCCAGCATTTT. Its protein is CASRAGNNQPQHF.

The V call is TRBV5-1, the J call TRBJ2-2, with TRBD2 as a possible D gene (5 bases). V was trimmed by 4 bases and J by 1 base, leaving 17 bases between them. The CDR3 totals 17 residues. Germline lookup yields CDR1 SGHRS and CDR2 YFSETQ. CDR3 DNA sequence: TGCGCCAGCAGCCCGGACTCGGGCCCCAGGAACACCGGGGAGCTGTTTTTT. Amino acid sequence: CASSPDSGPRNTGELFF.

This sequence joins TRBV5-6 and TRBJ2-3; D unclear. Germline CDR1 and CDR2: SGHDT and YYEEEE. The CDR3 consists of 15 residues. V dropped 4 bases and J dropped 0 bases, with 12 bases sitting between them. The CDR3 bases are TGTGCCAGCAGCAGAGATCCCCTCAGCACAGATACGCAGTATTTT. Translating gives CASSRDPLSTDTQYF.

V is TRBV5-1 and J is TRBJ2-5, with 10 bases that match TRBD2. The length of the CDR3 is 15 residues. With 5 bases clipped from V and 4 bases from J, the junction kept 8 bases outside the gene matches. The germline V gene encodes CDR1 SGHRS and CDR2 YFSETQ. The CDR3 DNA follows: TGCGCCAGCAGACCTGGGACTAGCGAAAGAGAGACCCAGTACTTC. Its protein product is CASRPGTSERETQYF.

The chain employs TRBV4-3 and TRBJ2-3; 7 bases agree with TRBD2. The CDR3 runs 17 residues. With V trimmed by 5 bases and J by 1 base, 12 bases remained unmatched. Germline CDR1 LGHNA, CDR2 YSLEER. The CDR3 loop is CASSYQAASGGTDTQYF. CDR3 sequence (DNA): TGCGCCAGCAGCTACCAAGCGGCTAGCGGAGGCACAGATACGCAGTATTTT.

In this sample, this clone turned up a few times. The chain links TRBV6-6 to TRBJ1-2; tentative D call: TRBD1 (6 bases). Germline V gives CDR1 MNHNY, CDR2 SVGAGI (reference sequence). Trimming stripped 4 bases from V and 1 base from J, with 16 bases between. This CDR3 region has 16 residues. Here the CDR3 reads CASSSAPGQFNYGYTF. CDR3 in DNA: TGTGCCAGCAGTTCGGCCCCTGGACAGTTTAACTATGGCTACACCTTC.

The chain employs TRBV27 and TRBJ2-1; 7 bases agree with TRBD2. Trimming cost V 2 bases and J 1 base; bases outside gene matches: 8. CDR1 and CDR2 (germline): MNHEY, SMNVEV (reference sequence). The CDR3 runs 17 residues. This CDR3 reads CASSLSWPSGSYNEQFF. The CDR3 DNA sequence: TGTGCCAGCAGTTTAAGTTGGCCTAGCGGTTCCTACAATGAGCAGTTCTTC.

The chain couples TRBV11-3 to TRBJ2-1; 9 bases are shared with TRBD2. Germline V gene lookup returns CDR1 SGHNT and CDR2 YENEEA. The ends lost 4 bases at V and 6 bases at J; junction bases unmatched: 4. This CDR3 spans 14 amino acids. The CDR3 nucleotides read TGTGCCAGCAGCTCTGCTAGCGGGATCAATGAGCAGTTCTTC. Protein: CASSSASGINEQFF. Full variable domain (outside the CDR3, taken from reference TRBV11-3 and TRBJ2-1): EAGVVQSPRYKIIEKKQPVAFWCNPISGHNTLYWYLQNLGQGPELLIRYENEEAVDDSQLPKDRFSAERLKGVDSTLKIQPAELGDSAVYLCASSSASGINEQFFGPGTRLTVL.

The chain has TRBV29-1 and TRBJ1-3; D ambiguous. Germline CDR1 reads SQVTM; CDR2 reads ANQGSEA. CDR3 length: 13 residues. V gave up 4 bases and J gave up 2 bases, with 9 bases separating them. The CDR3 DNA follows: TGCAGCGTTGCTATGGTTGCTGGAAACACCATATATTTT. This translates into CSVAMVAGNTIYF.

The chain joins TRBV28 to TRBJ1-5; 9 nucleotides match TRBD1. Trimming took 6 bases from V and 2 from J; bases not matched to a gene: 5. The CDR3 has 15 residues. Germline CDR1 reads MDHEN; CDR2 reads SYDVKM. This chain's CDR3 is CASRKTGGGNQPQHF. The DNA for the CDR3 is TGTGCCAGCAGGAAAACAGGGGGCGGCAATCAGCCCCAGCATTTT.

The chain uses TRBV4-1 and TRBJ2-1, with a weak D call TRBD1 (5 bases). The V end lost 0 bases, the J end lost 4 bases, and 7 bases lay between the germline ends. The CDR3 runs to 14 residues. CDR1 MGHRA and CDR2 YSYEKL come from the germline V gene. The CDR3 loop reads CASSQDQGYNEQFF. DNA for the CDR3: TGCGCCAGCAGCCAAGATCAGGGTTACAATGAGCAGTTCTTC.

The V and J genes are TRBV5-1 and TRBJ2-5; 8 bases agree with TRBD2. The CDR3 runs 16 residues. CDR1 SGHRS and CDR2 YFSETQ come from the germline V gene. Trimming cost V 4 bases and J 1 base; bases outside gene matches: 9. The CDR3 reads CASSPGTSVSQETQYF. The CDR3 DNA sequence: TGCGCCAGCAGCCCCGGGACTAGTGTTTCCCAAGAGACCCAGTACTTC.

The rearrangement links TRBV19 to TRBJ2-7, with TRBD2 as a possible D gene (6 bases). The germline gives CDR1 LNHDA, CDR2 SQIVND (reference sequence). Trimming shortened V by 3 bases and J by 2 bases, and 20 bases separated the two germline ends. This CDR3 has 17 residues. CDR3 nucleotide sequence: TGTGCCAGTAGTATTGGGGATAGACTAGGGAGAACCTACGAGCAGTACTTC. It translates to CASSIGDRLGRTYEQYF. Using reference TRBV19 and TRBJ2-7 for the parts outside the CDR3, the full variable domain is DGGITQSPKYLFRKEGQNVTLSCEQNLNHDAMYWYRQDPGQGLRLIYYSQIVNDFQKGDIAEGYSVSREKKESFPLTVTSAQKNPTAFYLCASSIGDRLGRTYEQYFGPGTRLTVT.

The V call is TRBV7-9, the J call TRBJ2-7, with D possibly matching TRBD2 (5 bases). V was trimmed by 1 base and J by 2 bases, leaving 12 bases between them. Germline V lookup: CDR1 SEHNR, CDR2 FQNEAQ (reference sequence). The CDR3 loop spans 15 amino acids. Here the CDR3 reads CASSLGWAGTYEQYF. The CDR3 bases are TGTGCCAGCAGCTTAGGGTGGGCGGGTACCTACGAGCAGTACTTC.

CDR3 nucleotide sequence: TGTGCCAGTTTTGAAACTAGCGGGAGTTTGGAGACCCAGTACTTC. Translating it yields CASFETSGSLETQYF. The chain has TRBV7-9 and TRBJ2-5, with TRBD2 matching over 11 bases. Germline CDR1 and CDR2: SEHNR and FQNEAQ (reference sequence). This CDR3 spans 15 amino acids. Trimming took 9 bases from V and 5 from J; bases not matched to a gene: 11.

CDR3 amino acids: CASSLIARSYGYTF. CDR3 sequence (DNA): TGTGCCAGCAGCTTAATAGCACGGAGCTATGGCTACACCTTC. This chain connects TRBV7-9 to TRBJ1-2; D is unclear. V was clipped by 2 bases and J by 4 bases, with 11 bases between them. The CDR3 is 14 residues long. Germline V gene data show CDR1 as SEHNR and CDR2 as FQNEAQ (reference sequence).